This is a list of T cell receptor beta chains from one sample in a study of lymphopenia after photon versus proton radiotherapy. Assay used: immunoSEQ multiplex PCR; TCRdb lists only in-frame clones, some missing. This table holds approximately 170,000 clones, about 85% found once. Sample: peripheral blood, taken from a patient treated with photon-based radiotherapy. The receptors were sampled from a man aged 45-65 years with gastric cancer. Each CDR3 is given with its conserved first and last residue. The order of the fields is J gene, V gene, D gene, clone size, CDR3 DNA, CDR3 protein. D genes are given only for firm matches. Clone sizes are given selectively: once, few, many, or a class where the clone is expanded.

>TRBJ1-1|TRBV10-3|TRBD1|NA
TGTGCCATCAGCACCGGGACAGGGGACACTGAAGCTTTCTTT
CAISTGTGDTEAFF
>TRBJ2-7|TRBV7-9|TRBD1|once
TGTGCCAGCAGCTTGACAGGGGGCTTTATTGTGGACGAGCAGTACTTC
CASSLTGGFIVDEQYF
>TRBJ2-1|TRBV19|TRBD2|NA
TGTGCCAGTAGTATAGCTAGCGGGTCGTACAATGAGCAGTTCTTC
CASSIASGSYNEQFF
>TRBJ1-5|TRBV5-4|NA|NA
TGTGCCAGCAGCTGGGGGGGCCCGCAGGACAATCAGCCCCAGCATTTT
CASSWGGPQDNQPQHF
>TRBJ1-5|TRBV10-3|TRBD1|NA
TGTGCCATCAGTGATCCGGGACAGGGGGCGTATAATCAGGCCCAGCATTTT
CAISDPGQGAYNQAQHF
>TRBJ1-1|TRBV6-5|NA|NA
TGTGCCAGCAGGAGAGCCTTAGGCACTGAAGCTTTCTTT
CASRRALGTEAFF
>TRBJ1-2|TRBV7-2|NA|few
TGTGCCAGCAGCGCTCGGACGGATTCTAACTATGGCTACACCTTC
CASSARTDSNYGYTF
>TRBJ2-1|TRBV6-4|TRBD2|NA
TGTGCCAGCAGTGACGGGAGGGCCCTCTACAATGAGCAGTTCTTC
CASSDGRALYNEQFF
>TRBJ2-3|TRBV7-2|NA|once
TGTGCCAGCAGCGCGCGGACAATCCCAGATACGCAGTATTTT
CASSARTIPDTQYF
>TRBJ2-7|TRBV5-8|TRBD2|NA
TGTGCCAGCAGCCCACTAGCGGGAGGGCCCTACGAGCAGTACTTC
CASSPLAGGPYEQYF
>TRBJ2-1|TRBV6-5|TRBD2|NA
TGTGCCAGCAGTTCTGCGGGACTAGCGGGCGTCCAGCAGTTCTTC
CASSSAGLAGVQQFF
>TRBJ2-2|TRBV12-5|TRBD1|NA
TGTGCTAGTGGTATTGGGACAGACACCGGGGAGCTGTTTTTT
CASGIGTDTGELFF
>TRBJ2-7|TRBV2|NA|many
TGTGCCAGCAGCCCGGGACTGGTCTCCTACGAGCAGTACTTC
CASSPGLVSYEQYF
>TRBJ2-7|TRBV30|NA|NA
TGTGCCTGGAGTCGTGGGAGCAGGGAGCAGTACTTC
CAWSRGSREQYF
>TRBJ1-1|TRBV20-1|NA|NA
TGCAGTGCCAGCATAGCTGAAGCTTTCTTT
CSASIAEAFF
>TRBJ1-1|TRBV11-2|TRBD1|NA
TGTGCCAGCAGCCCCATCCAGGGGGCGCGCACTGAAGCTTTCTTT
CASSPIQGARTEAFF
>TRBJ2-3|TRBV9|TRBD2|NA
TGTGCCAGCAGCAGGCGGGAGATTGCGATTGCGGGCACAGATACGCAGTATTTT
CASSRREIAIAGTDTQYF
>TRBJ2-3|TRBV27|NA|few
TGTGCCAGCAGTTTAATTAGTAACGGGGCAGATACGCAGTATTTT
CASSLISNGADTQYF
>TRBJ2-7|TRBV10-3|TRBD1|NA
TGTGCCATCAGACGGACAGGGGGCCTCTACGAGCAGTACTTC
CAIRRTGGLYEQYF
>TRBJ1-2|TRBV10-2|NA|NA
TGCGCCAGCAGTCCCCTACAGGCGTACTATGGCTACACCTTC
CASSPLQAYYGYTF
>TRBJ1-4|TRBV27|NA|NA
TGTGCCAGCAGACTTATAGGGCAGGAGACTGAAAAACTGTTTTTT
CASRLIGQETEKLFF
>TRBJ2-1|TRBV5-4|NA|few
TGTGCCAGCAGCTTGGGTCGCGGGAACTCCTACAATGAGCAGTTCTTC
CASSLGRGNSYNEQFF
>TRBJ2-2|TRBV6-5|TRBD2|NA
TGTGCCAGCAGGAGGGACTACAACACCGGGGAGCTGTTTTTT
CASRRDYNTGELFF
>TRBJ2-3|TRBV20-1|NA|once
TGCAGTGCTAGGAGGGCAGATACGCAGTATTTT
CSARRADTQYF
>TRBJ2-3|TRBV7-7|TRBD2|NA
TGTGCCAGCAGCTTAGTCGGGGGGGGATCGGATACGCAGTATTTT
CASSLVGGGSDTQYF
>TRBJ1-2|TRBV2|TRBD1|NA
TGTGCCAGCAGTGTTGAACAGGGGTACTATGGCTACACCTTC
CASSVEQGYYGYTF
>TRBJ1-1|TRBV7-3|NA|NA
TGTGCCAGCAGCTTACTGGGACTGATGAACACTGAAGCTTTCTTT
CASSLLGLMNTEAFF